The present T cell receptor beta chain was sequenced within a study of molecular identifiers for immune sequencing clone quantification. The CDR3 is made up of 15 amino acids. Per germline, CDR1 MNHEY and CDR2 SMNVEV (reference sequence). V gave up 2 bases and J gave up 2 bases, with 7 bases separating them. TCRdb re-analysed the PCR reads in MiXCR, keeping a single row per CDR3 protein. The data show hundreds of thousands of distinct CDR3 sequences, about 25% seen once. The chain uses TRBV27 and TRBJ1-6; tentatively, D is TRBD1 (5 bases). This TCR was recovered from a human donor in good health. Some libraries in this study had Jurkat cell RNA spiked in. The specimen sequenced was naive CD8+ T cells from blood, with Jurkat cell RNA spiked in. The subset is: FACS-sorted CD8+CD4-CCR7+CD45RA+ naive T cells. The CDR3 nucleotides read TGTGCCAGCAGTTTACAGGGCCCCTATAATTCACCCCTCCACTTT. It is translated as CASSLQGPYNSPLHF.